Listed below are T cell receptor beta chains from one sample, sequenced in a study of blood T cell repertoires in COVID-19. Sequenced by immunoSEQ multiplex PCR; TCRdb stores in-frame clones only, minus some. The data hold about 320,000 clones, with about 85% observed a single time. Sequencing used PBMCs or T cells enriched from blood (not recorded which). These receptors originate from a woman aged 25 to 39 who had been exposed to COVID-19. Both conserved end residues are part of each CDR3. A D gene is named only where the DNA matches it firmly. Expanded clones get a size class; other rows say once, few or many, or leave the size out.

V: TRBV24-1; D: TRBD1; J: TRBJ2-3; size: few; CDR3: CATSGKTTGGEDTQYF
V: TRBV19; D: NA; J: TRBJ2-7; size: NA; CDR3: CASSRGLSYEQYF
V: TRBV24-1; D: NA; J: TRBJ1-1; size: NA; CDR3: CATSDRGEAFF
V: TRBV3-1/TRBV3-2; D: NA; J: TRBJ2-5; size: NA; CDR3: CASSHTGTIQETQYF
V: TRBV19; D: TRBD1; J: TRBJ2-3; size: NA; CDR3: CASSIIGSGTGVSTDTQYF
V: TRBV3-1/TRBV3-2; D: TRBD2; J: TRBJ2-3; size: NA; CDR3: CASSQLAGGTDTQYF
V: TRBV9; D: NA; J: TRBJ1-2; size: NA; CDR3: CASSVSPFRANYGYTF
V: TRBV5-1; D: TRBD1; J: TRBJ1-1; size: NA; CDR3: CASSSRQGSYTEAFF
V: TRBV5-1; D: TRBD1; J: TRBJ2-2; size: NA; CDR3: CASSDRGRYTGELFF
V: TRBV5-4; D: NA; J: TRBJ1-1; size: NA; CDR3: CASSGGLNTEAFF
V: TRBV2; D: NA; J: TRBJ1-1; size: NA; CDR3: CASREAADTEAFF
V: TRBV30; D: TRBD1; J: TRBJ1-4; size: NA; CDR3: CAWSTRSQGANEKLFF
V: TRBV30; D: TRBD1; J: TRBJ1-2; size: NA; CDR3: CAWSLQGASHGYTF
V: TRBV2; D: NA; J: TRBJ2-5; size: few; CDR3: CASMIQDSSRTEETQYF
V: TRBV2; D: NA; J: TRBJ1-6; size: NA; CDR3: CASRPGTVYNSPLHF
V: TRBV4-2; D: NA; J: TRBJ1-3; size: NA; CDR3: CASSRGIFGGDSGNTIYF
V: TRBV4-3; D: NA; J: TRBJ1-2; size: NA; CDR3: CASSQVVRGAGGYTF
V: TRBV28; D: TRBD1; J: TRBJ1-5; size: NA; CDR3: CASRTGGNNQPQHF
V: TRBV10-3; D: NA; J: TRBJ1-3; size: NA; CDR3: CAISDYLQGGGGNTIYF
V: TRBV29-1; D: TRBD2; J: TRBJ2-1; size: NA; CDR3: CSVVPGGSYNEQFF
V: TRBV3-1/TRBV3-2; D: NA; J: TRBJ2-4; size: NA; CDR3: CASSQEGAFLAKNIQYF
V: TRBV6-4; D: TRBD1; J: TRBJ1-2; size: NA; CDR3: CASSLGTGRTNYGYTF
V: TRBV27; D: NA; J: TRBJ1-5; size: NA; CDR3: CASSLLGGNQPQHF
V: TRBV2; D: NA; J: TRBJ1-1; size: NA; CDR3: CASKVQGQNTEAFF
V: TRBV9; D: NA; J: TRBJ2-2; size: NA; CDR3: CASSVGLANGELFF
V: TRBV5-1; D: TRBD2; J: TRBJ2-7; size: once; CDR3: CASSSAGGFSSEQYF
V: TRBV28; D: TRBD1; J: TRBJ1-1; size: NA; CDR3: CASSESIRQGATEAFF
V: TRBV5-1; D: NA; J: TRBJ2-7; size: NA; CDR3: CASSEDRGLGTYEQYF
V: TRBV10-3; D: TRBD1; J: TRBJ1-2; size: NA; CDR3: CAISEDRGQTF
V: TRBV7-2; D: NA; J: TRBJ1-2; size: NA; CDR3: CASSPPRGSNYGYTF
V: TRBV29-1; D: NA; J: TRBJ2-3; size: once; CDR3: CSVEVSGTDTQYF
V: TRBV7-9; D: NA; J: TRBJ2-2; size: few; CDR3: CASSPVEVRGTGELFF
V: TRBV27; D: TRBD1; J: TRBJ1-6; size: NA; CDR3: CASSRGQGSHSSYNSPLHF
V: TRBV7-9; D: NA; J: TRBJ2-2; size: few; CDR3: CASSWLGRELFF
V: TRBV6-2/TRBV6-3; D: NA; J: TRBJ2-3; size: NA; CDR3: CASSYPRDSSGGRTDTQYF
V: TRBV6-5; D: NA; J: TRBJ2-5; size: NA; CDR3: CASSLQGVWETQYF
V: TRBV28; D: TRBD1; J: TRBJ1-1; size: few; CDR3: CASTNPGTGDTEAFF
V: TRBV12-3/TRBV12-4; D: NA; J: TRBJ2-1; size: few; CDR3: CASSPPGLDFAFF
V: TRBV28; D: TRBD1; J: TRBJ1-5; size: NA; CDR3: CASSKPHRGQPQHF
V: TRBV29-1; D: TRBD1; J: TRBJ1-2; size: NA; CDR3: CSASSDRANYGYTF
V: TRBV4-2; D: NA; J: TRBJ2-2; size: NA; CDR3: CASSQEYSTGELFF
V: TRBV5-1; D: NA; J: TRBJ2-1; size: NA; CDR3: CASSAANEQFF
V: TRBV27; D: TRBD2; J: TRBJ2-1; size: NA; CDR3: CASSPTSGSSREQFF
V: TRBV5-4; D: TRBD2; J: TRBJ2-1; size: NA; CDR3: CASSLAGTSGSLFF
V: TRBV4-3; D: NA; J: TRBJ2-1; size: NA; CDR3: CASSQGLDLISYNEQFF
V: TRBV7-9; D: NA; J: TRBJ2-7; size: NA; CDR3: CASSSTVFPYEQYF
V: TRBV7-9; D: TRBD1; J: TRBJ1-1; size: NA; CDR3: CASSTQGYTEAFF
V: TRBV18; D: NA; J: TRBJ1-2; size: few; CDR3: CASSLIRQDLNYGYTF
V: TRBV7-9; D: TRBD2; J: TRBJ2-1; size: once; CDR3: CASSLELAANEQFF
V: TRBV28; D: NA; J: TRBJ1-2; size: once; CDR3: CASSPGNYGYTF
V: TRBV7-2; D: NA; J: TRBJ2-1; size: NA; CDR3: CASSLKPSSYNEQFF
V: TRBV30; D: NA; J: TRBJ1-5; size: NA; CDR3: CAWSQGLGNQPQHF
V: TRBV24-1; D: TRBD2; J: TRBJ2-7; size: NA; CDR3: CATSEGTSFADEQYF
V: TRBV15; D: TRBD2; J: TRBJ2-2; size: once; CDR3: CATSRDHRLAGGGGTGELFF
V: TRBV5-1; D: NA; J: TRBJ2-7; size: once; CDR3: CASSYGIREQYF
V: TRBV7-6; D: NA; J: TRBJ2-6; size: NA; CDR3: CASSPSGLESISGANVLTF
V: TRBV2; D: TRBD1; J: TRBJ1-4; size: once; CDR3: CASRDRSSTNEKLFF
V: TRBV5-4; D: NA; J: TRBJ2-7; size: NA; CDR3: CASSPGVADSYEQYF
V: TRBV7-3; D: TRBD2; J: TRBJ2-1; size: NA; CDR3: CASSPSPGLFNEQFF